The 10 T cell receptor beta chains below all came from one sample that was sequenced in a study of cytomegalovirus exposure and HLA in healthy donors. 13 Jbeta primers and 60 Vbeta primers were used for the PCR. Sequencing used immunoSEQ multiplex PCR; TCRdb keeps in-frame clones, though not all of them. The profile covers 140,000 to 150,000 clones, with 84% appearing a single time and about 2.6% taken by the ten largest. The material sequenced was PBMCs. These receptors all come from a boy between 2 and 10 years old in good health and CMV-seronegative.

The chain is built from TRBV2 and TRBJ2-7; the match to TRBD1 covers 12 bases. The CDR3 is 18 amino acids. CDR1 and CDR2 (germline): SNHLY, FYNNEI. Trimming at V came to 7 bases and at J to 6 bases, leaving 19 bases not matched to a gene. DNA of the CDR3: TGTGCCAGCAAATACCAAACGGGACAGGGGGCAACCCTCCGCGAGCAGTACTTC. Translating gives CASKYQTGQGATLREQYF.

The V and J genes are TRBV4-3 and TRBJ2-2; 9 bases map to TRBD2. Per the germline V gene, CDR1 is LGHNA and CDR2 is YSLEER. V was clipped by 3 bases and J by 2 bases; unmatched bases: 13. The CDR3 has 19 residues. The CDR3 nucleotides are TGCGCCAGCAGCCAGTACCCGGGACTAGCTGAATCTAACACCGGGGAGCTGTTTTTT. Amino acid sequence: CASSQYPGLAESNTGELFF.

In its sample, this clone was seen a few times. CDR3 region: CASSAEWMGQHSGNTIYF. DNA of the CDR3: TGTGCCAGCAGCGCAGAGTGGATGGGACAACACTCTGGAAACACCATATATTTT. The J gene is TRBJ1-3, the V gene TRBV9; possible D gene TRBD1, 6 bases. This CDR3 spans 18 amino acids. Germline V gene lookup returns CDR1 SGDLS and CDR2 YYNGEE. Between the trimmed V and J ends, which lost 3 bases and 0 bases, there was a span of 19 bases. The full variable domain, its missing parts supplied by reference TRBV9 and TRBJ1-3, is DSGVTQTPKHLITATGQRVTLRCSPRSGDLSVYWYQQSLDQGLQFLIQYYNGEERAKGNILERFSAQQFPDLHSELNLSSLELGDSALYFCASSAEWMGQHSGNTIYFGEGSWLTVV.

CDR3 DNA sequence: TGTGCCAGCTCACCGTCGGGACAGGGGGTTAGCAATCAGCCCCAGCATTTT. The encoded protein is CASSPSGQGVSNQPQHF. The chain has TRBV18 and TRBJ1-5, with 11 bases lining up with TRBD1. The germline gives CDR1 KGHSH, CDR2 LQKENI. Trimming removed 3 bases from V and 0 bases from J; junction bases left unmatched: 4. The CDR3 totals 17 residues.

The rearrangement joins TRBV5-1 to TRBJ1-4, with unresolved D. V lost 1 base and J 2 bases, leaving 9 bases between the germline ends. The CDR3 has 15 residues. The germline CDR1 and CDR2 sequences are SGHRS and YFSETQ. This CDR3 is CASSLIAGTNEKLFF. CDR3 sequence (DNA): TGCGCCAGCAGCTTGATCGCCGGGACTAATGAAAAACTGTTTTTT. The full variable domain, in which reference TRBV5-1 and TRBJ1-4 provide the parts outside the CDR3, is KAGVTQTPRYLIKTRGQQVTLSCSPISGHRSVSWYQQTPGQGLQFLFEYFSETQRNKGNFPGRFSGRQFSNSRSEMNVSTLELGDSALYLCASSLIAGTNEKLFFGSGTQLSVL.

The CDR3 DNA is TGTGCCAGCTCACCAATAAGAGGGTCTGATGCCTATAATTCACCCCTCCACTTT. This gives the protein CASSPIRGSDAYNSPLHF. The rearrangement uses TRBV18 and TRBJ1-6, with D unresolved. From germline, CDR1 is KGHSH and CDR2 LQKENI. V shed 2 bases and J shed 2 bases, with 16 bases lying between them. The CDR3 runs to 18 residues.

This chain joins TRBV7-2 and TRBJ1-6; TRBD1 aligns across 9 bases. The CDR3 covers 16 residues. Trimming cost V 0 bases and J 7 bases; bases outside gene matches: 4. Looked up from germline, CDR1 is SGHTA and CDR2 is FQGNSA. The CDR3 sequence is CASSLAGTGPNSPLHF. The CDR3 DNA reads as TGTGCCAGCAGCTTAGCCGGGACAGGGCCGAATTCACCCCTCCACTTT. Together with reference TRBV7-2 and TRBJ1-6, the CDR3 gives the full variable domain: GAGVSQSPSNKVTEKGKDVELRCDPISGHTALYWYRQSLGQGLEFLIYFQGNSAPDKSGLPSDRFSAERTGGSVSTLTIQRTQQEDSAVYLCASSLAGTGPNSPLHFGNGTRLTVT.

Here the CDR3 DNA reads TGTGCCAGCAGCCCCACCCTAAAGCGGGGATCCACCGGGGAGCTGTTTTTT. Translating it yields CASSPTLKRGSTGELFF. This sequence joins TRBV5-6 and TRBJ2-2; 7 bases line up with TRBD2. V was clipped by 4 bases and J by 4 bases; unmatched bases: 13. Germline CDR1 is SGHDT and CDR2 is YYEEEE. There are 17 residues in the CDR3.

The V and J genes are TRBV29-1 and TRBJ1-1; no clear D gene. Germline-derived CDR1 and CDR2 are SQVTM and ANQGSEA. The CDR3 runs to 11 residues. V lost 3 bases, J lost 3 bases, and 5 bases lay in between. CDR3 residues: CSVDLYTEAFF. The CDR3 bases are TGCAGCGTTGATCTGTACACTGAAGCTTTCTTT.

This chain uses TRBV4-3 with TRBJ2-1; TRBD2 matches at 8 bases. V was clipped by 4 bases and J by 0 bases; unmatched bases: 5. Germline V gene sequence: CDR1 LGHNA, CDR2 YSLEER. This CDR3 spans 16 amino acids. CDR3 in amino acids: CASSLERGTSYNEQFF. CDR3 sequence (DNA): TGCGCCAGCAGCCTGGAGCGGGGGACCTCCTACAATGAGCAGTTCTTC.